One sample yielded the 3 T cell receptor beta chains listed below, sequenced in a study of blood T cell repertoires in COVID-19 (dated by TCRdb to the early 2020s). Library creation used the immunoSEQ multiplex PCR assay. The immuneACCESS repertoire file appears here via TCRdb, limited to in-frame rearrangements. These files lack a portion of the clones; in checked studies, under half of the deficit traces to unresolved V genes, and the cause of the others is not known. This sample gives 70,000 to 90,000 clones in total; 75% to 85% of them show up just once. The ten largest clones capture roughly 22% of the sample. Sequencing was carried out using peripheral blood. These receptors were taken from a human donor in a cohort sampled during active COVID-19.

This chain links TRBV18 with TRBJ2-5; D may be TRBD2 (6 bases). Germline CDR1 and CDR2: KGHSH and LQKENI. Trimming pared 5 bases from V and 5 bases from J, leaving 12 bases between. The CDR3 has 13 amino acids. The CDR3 protein is CASSGRGTETQYF. The DNA of the CDR3 is TGTGCCAGCTCAGGGCGCGGGACCGAGACCCAGTACTTC.

This chain joins TRBV5-8 and TRBJ2-1; 7 nucleotides match TRBD2. Per germline, CDR1 SGHTS and CDR2 YDEGEE. Trimming removed 4 bases from V and 4 bases from J; junction bases left unmatched: 14. The CDR3 runs to 17 residues. CDR3 nucleotide sequence: TGTGCCAGCAGCACGTCCGGGGGAGGGATACTATACAATGAGCAGTTCTTC. Translation gives CASSTSGGGILYNEQFF.

The chain combines TRBV9 with TRBJ2-1; 7 nucleotides line up with TRBD1. The CDR3 has 12 amino acids. Unmatched junction bases numbered 2, after V lost 0 bases and J lost 11 bases. The germline V gene has CDR1 SGDLS and CDR2 YYNGEE. The CDR3 DNA is TGTGCCAGCAGCGTAGCGGGACAGAAGCAGTTCTTC. Protein sequence: CASSVAGQKQFF.